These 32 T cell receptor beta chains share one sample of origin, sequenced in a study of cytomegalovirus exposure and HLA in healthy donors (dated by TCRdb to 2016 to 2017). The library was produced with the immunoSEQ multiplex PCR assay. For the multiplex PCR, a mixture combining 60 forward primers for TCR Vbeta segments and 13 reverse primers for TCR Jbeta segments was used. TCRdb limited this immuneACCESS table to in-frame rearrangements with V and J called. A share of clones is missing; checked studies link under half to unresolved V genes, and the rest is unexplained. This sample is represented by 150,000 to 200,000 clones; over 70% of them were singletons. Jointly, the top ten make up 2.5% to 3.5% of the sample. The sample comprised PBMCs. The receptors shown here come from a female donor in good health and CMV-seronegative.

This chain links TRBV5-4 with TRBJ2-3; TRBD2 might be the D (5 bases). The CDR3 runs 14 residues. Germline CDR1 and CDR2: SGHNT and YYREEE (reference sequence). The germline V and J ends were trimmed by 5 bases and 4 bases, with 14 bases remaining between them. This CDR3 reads CASRMEVGADTQYF. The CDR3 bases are TGTGCCAGCAGAATGGAGGTAGGCGCAGATACGCAGTATTTT.

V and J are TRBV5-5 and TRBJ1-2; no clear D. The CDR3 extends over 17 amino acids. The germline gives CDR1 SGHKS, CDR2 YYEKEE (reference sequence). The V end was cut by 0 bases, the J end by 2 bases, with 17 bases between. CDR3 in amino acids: CASSLAPGRVLNYGYTF. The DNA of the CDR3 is TGTGCCAGCAGCTTGGCCCCGGGGAGAGTTTTAAACTATGGCTACACCTTC.

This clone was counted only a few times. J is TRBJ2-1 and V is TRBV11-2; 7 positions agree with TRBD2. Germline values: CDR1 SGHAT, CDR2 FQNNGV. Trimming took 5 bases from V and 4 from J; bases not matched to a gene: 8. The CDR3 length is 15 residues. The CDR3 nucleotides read TGTGCCAGCAGCGAAGATCCTAGCGGATACAATGAGCAGTTCTTC. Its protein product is CASSEDPSGYNEQFF.

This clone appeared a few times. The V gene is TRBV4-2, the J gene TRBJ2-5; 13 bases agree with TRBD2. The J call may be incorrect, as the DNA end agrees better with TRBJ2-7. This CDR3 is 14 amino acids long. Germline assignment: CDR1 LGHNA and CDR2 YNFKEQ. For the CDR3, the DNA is TGTGCCAGCAGCCTAGGGACTAGCGGGGACGAGCAGTACTTC. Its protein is CASSLGTSGDEQYF.

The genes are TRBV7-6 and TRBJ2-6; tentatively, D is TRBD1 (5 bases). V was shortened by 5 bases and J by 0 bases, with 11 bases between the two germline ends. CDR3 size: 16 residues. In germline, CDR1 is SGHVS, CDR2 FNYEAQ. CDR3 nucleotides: TGTGCCAGCAGCCCCCAAGGGGTCTCTGGGGCCAACGTCCTGACTTTC. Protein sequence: CASSPQGVSGANVLTF.

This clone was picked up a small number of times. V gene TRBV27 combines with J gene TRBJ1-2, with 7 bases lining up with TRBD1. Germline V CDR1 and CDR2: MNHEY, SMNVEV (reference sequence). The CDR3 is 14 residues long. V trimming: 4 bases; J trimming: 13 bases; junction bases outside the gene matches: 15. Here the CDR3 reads CASSSRRQGVVITF. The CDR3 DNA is TGTGCCAGCAGTTCCCGTCGACAGGGAGTAGTAATCACCTTC.

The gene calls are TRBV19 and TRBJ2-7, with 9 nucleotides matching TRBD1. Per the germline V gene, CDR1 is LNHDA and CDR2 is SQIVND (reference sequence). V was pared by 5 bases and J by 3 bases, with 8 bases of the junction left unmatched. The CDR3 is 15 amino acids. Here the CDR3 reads CASSAGQGPLYEQYF. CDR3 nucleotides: TGTGCCAGTAGTGCGGGACAGGGTCCGCTCTACGAGCAGTACTTC.

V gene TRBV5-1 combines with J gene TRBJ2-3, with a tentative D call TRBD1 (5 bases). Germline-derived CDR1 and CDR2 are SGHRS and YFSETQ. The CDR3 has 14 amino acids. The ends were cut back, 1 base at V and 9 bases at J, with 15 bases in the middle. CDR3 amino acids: CASSLRQGFDTQYF. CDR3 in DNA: TGCGCCAGCAGCTTGAGGCAGGGCTTTGACACGCAGTATTTT.

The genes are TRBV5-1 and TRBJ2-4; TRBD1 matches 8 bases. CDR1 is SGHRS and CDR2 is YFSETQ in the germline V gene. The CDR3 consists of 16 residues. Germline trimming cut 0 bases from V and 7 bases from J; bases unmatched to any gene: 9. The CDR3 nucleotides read TGCGCCAGCAGCTTGGCCTCCGGACAGGGTGGTAACATTCAGTACTTC. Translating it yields CASSLASGQGGNIQYF.

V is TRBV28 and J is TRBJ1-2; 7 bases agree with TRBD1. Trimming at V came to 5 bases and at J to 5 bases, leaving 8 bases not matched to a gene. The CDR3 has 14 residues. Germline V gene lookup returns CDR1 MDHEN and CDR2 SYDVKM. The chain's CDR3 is CASSDAGGSYGYTF. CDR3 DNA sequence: TGTGCCAGCAGTGATGCAGGGGGTAGTTATGGCTACACCTTC.

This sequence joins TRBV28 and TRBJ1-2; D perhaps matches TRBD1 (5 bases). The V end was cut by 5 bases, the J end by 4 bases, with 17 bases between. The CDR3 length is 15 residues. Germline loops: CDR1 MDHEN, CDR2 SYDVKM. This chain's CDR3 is CASSPTRRRAYGYTF. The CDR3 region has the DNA TGTGCCAGCAGTCCTACGCGTCGCAGGGCCTATGGCTACACCTTC.

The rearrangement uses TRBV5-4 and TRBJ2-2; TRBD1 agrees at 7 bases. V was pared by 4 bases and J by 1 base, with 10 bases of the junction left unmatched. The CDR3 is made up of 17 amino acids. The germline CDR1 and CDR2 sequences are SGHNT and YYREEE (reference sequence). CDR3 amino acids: CASSEAPGTENTGELFF. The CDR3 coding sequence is TGTGCCAGCAGCGAAGCTCCCGGGACAGAGAACACCGGGGAGCTGTTTTTT.

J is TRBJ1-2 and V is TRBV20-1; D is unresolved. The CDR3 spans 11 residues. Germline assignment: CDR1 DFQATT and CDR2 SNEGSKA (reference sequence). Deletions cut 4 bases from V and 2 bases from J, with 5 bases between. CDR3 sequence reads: CSATGNYGYTF. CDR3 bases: TGCAGTGCTACCGGGAACTATGGCTACACCTTC.

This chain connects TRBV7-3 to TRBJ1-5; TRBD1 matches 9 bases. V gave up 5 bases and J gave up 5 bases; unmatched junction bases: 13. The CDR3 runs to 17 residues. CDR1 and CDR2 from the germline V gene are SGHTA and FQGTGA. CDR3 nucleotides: TGTGCCAGCAGCCGCCCCGGGACAGGGCCCTCTCATCAGCCCCAGCATTTT. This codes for CASSRPGTGPSHQPQHF.

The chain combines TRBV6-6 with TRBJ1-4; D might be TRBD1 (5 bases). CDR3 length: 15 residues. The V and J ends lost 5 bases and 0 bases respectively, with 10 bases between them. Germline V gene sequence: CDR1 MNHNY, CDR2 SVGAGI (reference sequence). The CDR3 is CASSDSRSTNEKLFF. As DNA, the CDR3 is TGTGCCAGCAGTGACAGTCGATCAACTAATGAAAAACTGTTTTTT.

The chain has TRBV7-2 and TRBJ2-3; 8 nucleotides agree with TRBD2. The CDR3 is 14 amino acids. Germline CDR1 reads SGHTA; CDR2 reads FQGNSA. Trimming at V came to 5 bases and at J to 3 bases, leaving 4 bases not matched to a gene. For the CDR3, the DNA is TGTGCCAGCAGCCCCCGGGGGGGAACAGATACGCAGTATTTT. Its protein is CASSPRGGTDTQYF.

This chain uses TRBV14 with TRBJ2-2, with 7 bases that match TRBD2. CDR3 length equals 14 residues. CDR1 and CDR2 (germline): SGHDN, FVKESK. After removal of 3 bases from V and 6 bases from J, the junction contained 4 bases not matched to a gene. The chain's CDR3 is CASSHLAGAGELFF. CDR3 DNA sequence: TGTGCCAGCAGCCACCTCGCGGGAGCCGGGGAGCTGTTTTTT.

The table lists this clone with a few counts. The CDR3 bases are TGTGCCAGCAGCTTGGGGGCAGGGGACGAGCAGTACTTC. Translating gives CASSLGAGDEQYF. The chain combines TRBV5-4 with TRBJ2-7; possible D gene TRBD1, 6 bases. The CDR3 covers 13 residues. Trimming removed 0 bases at V and 5 bases at J, with 9 bases between. The V gene's germline CDR1 is SGHNT and CDR2 YYREEE (reference sequence).

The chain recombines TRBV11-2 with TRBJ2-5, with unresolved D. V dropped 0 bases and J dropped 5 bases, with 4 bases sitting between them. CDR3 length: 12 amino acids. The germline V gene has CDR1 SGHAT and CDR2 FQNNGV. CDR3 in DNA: TGTGCCAGCAGCTTAGATCGGGAGACCCAGTACTTC. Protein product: CASSLDRETQYF.

For the CDR3, the DNA is TGTGCCAGCAGCTTAGATACAGGCTTCACTGAAGCTTTCTTT. Encoded protein: CASSLDTGFTEAFF. The chain combines TRBV7-8 with TRBJ1-1; tentatively, D is TRBD1 (5 bases). Germline assignment: CDR1 SGHVS and CDR2 FQNEAQ. CDR3 length: 14 residues. With 1 base removed from V and 4 bases from J, the gap between germline ends came to 10 bases.

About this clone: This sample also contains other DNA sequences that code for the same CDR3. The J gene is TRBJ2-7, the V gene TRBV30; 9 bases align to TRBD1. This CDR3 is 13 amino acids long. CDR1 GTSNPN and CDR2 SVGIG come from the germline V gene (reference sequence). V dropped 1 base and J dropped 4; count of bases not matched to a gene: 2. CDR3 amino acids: CAWSAGQGYEQYF. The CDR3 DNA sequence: TGTGCCTGGAGTGCCGGACAGGGGTACGAGCAGTACTTC.

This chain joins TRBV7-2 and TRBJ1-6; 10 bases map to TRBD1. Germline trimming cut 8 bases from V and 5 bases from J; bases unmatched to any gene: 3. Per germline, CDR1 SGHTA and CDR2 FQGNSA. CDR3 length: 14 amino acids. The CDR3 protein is CASRTGGNNSPLHF. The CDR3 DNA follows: TGTGCCAGCCGGACAGGGGGAAATAATTCACCCCTCCACTTT.

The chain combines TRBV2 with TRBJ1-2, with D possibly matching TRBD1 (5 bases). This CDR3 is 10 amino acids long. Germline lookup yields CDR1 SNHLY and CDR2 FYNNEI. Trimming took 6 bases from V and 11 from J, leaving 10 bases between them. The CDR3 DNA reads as TGTGCCAGCAGAGCGACAGTATACACCTTC. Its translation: CASRATVYTF.

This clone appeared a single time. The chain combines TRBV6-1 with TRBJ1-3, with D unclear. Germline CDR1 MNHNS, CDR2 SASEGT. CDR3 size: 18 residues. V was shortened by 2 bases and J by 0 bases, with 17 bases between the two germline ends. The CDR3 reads CASSELEVLPSSGNTIYF. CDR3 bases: TGTGCCAGCAGTGAACTCGAGGTTTTACCGAGCTCTGGAAACACCATATATTTT.

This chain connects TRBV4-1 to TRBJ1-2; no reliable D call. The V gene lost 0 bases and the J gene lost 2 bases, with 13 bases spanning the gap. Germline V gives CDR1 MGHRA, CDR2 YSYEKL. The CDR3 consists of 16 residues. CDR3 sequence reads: CASSQDGLSENYGYTF. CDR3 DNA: TGCGCCAGCAGCCAAGATGGCCTATCGGAGAACTATGGCTACACCTTC.

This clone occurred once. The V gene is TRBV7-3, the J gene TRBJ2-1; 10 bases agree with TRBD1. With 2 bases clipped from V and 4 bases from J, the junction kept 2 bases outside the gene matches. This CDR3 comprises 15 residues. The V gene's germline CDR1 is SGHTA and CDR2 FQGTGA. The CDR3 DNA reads TGTGCCAGCAGCTTACGGGACAGGGGTTACAATGAGCAGTTCTTC. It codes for CASSLRDRGYNEQFF.

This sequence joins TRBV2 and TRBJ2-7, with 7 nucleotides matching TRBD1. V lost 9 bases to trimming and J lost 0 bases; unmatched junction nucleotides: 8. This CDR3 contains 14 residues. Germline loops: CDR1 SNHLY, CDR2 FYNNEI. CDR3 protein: CARGTASSSYEQYF. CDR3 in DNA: TGTGCCAGGGGGACAGCTTCTAGCTCCTACGAGCAGTACTTC.

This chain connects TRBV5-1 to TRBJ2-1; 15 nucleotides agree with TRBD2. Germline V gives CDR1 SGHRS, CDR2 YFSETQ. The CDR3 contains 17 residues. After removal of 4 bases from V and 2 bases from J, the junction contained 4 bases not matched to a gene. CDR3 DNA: TGCGCCAGCAGCCTGGGACTAGCGGGAGGCACCTACAATGAGCAGTTCTTC. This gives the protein CASSLGLAGGTYNEQFF.

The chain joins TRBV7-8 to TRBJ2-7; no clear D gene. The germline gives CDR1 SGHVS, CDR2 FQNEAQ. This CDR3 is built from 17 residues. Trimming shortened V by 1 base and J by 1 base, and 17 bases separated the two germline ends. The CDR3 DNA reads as TGTGCCAGCAGCTTAGTGATTGAGAGACTTACTTCCTACGAGCAGTACTTC. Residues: CASSLVIERLTSYEQYF.

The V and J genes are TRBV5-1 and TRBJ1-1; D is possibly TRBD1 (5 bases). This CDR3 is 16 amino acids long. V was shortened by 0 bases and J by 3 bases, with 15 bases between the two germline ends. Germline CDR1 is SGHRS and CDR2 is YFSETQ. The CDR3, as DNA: TGCGCCAGCAGCTTGGATGCAGGGAAGGGGCACACTGAAGCTTTCTTT. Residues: CASSLDAGKGHTEAFF.

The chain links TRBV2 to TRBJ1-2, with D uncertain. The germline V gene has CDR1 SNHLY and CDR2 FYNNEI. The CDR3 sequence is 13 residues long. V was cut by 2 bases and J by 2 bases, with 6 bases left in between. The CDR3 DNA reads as TGTGCCAGCAGTGAATCCGTAAACTATGGCTACACCTTC. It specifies CASSESVNYGYTF.

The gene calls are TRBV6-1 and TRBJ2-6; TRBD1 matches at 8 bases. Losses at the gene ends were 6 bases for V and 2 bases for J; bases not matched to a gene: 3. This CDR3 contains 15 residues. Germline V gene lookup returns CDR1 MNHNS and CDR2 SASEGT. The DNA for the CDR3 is TGTGCCAGCAGGGACAGGGAGGCTGGGGCCAACGTCCTGACTTTC. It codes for CASRDREAGANVLTF.